This TCR beta chain comes out of a study of blood T cell repertoires in COVID-19. About the study: Both acute and convalescent COVID-19 samples were obtained from the United States, Italy and Spain.

Seattle participants joined during active infection and were tracked over time. Turning to this clone: Different DNA sequences within this sample yield the same CDR3.

Using immunoSEQ multiplex PCR, the repertoire was profiled, and TCRdb retains in-frame clones only, with some absent. This table holds 250,000 or so clones, about 88% found once. Trimming left V 3 bases short and J 1 base short, with 12 bases between. Germline CDR1 reads GTSNPN; CDR2 reads SVGIG (reference sequence). The CDR3 runs 15 residues. The sequencing sample was made of peripheral blood. The chain joins TRBV30 to TRBJ2-2; TRBD2 is a possible D gene (7 bases). The sequence was collected from an older woman with COVID-19, enrolled during active disease. The CDR3 DNA is TGTGCCTGGAGCGGGGGGCCTTTGAACACCGGGGAGCTGTTTTTT. This codes for CAWSGGPLNTGELFF.